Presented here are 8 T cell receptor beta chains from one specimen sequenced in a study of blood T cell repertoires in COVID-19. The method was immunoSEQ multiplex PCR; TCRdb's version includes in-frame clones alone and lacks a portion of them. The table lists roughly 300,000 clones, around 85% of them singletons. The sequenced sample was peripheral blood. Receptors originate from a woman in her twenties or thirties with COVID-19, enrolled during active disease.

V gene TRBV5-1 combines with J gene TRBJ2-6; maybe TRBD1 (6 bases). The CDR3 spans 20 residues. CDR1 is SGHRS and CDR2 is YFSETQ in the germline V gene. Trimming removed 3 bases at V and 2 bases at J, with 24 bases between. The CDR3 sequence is CASSWGLGSIITPGANVLTF. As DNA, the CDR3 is TGCGCCAGCAGCTGGGGGCTTGGAAGTATAATTACCCCTGGGGCCAACGTCCTGACTTTC.

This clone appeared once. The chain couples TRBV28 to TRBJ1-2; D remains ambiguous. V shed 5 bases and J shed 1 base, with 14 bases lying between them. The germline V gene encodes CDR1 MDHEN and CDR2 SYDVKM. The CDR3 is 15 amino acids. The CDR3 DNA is TGTGCCAGCAGTGTTGAAACGAGGGTTAACTATGGCTACACCTTC. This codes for CASSVETRVNYGYTF.

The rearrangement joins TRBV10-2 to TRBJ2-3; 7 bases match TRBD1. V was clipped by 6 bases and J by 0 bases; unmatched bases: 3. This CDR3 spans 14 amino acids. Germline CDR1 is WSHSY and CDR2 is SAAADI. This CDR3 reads CASRGGFSTDTQYF. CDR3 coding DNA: TGCGCCAGCAGAGGGGGCTTTAGCACAGATACGCAGTATTTT.

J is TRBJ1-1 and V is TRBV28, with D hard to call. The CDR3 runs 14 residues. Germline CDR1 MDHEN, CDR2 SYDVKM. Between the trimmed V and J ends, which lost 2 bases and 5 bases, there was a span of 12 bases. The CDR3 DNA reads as TGTGCCAGCAGTTTAGCCGGGAGAGGGACTGAAGCTTTCTTT. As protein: CASSLAGRGTEAFF. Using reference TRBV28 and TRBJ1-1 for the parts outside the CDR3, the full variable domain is DVKVTQSSRYLVKRTGEKVFLECVQDMDHENMFWYRQDPGLGLRLIYFSYDVKMKEKGDIPEGYSVSREKKERFSLILESASTNQTSMYLCASSLAGRGTEAFFGQGTRLTVV.

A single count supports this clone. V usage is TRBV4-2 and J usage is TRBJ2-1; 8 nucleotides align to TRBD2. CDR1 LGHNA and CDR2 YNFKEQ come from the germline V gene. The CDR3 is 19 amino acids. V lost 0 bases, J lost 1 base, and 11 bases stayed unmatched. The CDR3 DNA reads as TGTGCCAGCAGCCAAGATCTGAGCACGGGGGGGAGGTCCTACAATGAGCAGTTCTTC. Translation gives CASSQDLSTGGRSYNEQFF.

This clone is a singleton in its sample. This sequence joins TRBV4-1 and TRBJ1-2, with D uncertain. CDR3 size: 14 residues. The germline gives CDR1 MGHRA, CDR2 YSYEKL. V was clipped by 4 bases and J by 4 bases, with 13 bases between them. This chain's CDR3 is CASSPLSGSYGYTF. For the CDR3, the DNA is TGCGCCAGCAGCCCCCTCAGCGGGTCCTATGGCTACACCTTC.

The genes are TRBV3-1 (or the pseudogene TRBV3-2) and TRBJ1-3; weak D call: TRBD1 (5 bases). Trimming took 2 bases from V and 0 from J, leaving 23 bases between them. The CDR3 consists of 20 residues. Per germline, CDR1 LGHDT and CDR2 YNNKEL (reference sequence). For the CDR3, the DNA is TGTGCCAGCAGCCAATTTGGGCTGATCAGGGAACCCCGCTCTGGAAACACCATATATTTT. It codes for CASSQFGLIREPRSGNTIYF.

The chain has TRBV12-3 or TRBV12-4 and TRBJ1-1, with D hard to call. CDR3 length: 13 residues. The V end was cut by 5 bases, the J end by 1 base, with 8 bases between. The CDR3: CASSPAGNTEAFF. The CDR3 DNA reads TGTGCCAGCAGTCCGGCAGGGAACACTGAAGCTTTCTTT.